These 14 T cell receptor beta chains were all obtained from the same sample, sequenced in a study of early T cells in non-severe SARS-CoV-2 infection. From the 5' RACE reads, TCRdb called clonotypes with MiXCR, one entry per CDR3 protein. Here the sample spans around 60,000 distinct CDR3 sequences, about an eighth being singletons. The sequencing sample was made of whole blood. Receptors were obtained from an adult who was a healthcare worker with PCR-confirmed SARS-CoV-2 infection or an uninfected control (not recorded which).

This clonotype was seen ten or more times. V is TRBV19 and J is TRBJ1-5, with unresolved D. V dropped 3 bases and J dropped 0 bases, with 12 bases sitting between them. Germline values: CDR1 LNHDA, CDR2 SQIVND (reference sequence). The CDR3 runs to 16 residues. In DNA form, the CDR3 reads TGTGCCAGTAGTATTGGAAGCCGAACTAGCAATCAGCCCCAGCATTTT. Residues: CASSIGSRTSNQPQHF.

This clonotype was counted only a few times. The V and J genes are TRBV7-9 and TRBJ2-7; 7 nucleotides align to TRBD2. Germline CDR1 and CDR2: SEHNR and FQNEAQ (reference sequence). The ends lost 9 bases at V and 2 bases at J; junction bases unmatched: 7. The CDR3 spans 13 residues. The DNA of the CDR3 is TGTGCCAGTCAGATTGGGGGGGCCTACGAGCAGTACTTC. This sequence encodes CASQIGGAYEQYF. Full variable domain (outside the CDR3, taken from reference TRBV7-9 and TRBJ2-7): DTGVSQNPRHKITKRGQNVTFRCDPISEHNRLYWYRQTLGQGPEFLTYFQNEAQLEKSRLLSDRFSAERPKGSFSTLEIQRTEQGDSAMYLCASQIGGAYEQYFGPGTRLTVT.

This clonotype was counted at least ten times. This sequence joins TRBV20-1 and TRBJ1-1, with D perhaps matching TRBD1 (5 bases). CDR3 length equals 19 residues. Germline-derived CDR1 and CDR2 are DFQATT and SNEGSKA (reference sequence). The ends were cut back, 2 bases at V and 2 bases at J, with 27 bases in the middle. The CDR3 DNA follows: TGCAGTGCTAGATCCGGGACCCAAGGGCCCGAGGTCCTTAACACTGAAGCTTTCTTT. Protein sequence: CSARSGTQGPEVLNTEAFF.

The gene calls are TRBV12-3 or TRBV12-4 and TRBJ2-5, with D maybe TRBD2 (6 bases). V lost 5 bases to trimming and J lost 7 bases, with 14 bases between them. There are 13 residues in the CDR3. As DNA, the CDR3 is TGTGCCAGCAGTCCGGGGGTTGGCGGGACCCAGTACTTC. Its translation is CASSPGVGGTQYF.

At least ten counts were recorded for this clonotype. This CDR3 reads CASSIEGLPTDTQYF. Written as DNA, the CDR3 is TGTGCCAGTAGTATCGAGGGACTACCTACAGATACGCAGTATTTT. This chain uses TRBV19 with TRBJ2-3; TRBD2 matches at 7 bases. This CDR3 is 15 amino acids long. V lost 3 bases and J lost 3; bases outside the gene matches: 6. Germline V gives CDR1 LNHDA, CDR2 SQIVND (reference sequence).

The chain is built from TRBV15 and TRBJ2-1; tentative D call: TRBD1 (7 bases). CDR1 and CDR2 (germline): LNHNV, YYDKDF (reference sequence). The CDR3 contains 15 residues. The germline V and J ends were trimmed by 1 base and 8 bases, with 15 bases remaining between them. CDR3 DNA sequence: TGTGCCACCAGCAGAGTACAGGGGAGGAACGATGAGCAGTTCTTC. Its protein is CATSRVQGRNDEQFF.

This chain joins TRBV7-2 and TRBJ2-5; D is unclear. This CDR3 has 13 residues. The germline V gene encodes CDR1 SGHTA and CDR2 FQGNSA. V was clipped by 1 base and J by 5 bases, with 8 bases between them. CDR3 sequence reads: CASSLEWNETQYF. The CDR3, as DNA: TGTGCCAGCAGCTTAGAGTGGAACGAGACCCAGTACTTC.

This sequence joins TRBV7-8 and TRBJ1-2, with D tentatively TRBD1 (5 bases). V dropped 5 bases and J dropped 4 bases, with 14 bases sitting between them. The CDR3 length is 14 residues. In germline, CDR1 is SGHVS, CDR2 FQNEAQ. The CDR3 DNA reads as TGTGCCAGCAGCCCCGACAGATCCTTCTATGGCTACACCTTC. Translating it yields CASSPDRSFYGYTF.

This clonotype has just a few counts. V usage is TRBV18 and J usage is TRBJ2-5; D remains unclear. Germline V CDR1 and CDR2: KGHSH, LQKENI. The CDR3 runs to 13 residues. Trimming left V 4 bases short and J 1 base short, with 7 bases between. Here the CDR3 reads CASSLLVQETQYF. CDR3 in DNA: TGTGCCAGCTCACTGTTAGTCCAAGAGACCCAGTACTTC. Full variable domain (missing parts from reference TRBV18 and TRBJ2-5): NAGVMQNPRHLVRRRGQEARLRCSPMKGHSHVYWYRQLPEEGLKFMVYLQKENIIDESGMPKERFSAEFPKEGPSILRIQQVVRGDSAAYFCASSLLVQETQYFGPGTRLLVL.

The CDR3 DNA follows: TGTGCCAGCAGTCGCGGACAGGAGAACTATGGCTACACCTTC. This translates into CASSRGQENYGYTF. The chain couples TRBV7-9 to TRBJ1-2, with 7 bases that match TRBD1. The trim removed 6 bases at V and 2 bases at J, leaving 6 bases unmatched. This CDR3 region has 14 residues. The germline gives CDR1 SEHNR, CDR2 FQNEAQ (reference sequence).

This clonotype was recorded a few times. In DNA form, the CDR3 reads TGTGCCAGCAGTCGCGAGCGTAATTCACCCCTCCACTTT. Protein sequence: CASSRERNSPLHF. The chain employs TRBV28 and TRBJ1-6; D is ambiguous. This CDR3 has 13 residues. Germline loops: CDR1 MDHEN, CDR2 SYDVKM. V lost 5 bases and J 6 bases, leaving 8 bases between the germline ends.

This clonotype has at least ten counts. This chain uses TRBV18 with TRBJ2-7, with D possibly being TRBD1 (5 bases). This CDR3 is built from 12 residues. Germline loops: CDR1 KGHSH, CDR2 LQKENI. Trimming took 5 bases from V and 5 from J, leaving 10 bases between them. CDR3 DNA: TGTGCCAGCTCATCGACAGATGACGAGCAGTACTTC. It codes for CASSSTDDEQYF.

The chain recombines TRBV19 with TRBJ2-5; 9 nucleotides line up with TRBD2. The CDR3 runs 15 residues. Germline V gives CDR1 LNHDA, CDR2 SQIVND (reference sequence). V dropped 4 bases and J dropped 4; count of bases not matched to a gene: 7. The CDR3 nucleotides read TGTGCCAGTAGTAGGAAGCGGGGGGCCGGAGAGACCCAGTACTTC. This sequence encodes CASSRKRGAGETQYF. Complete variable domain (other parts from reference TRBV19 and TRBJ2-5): DGGITQSPKYLFRKEGQNVTLSCEQNLNHDAMYWYRQDPGQGLRLIYYSQIVNDFQKGDIAEGYSVSREKKESFPLTVTSAQKNPTAFYLCASSRKRGAGETQYFGPGTRLLVL.

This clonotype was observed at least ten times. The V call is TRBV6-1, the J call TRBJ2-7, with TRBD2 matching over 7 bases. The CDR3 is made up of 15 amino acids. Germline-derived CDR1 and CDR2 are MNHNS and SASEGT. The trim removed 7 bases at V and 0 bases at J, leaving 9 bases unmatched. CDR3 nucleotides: TGTGCCAGCACCCCCGGGGGGACTAACTCCTACGAGCAGTACTTC. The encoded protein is CASTPGGTNSYEQYF.